The sequence of this T cell receptor beta chain was determined in a study of cytomegalovirus exposure and HLA in healthy donors. Whole-study findings and limits: Evidence from a later analysis indicated that most CMV-associated TCR beta chains looked HLA-restricted. Later work found that TCR association rates differed between HLA loci; DRB1 had the most and HLA-C the fewest. Presence/absence analyses rested on an assumption that sequencing depth was roughly uniform across donors.

Germline CDR1 MNHNS, CDR2 SASEGT. The V gene lost 4 bases and the J gene lost 3 bases, with 16 bases spanning the gap. The CDR3 contains 17 residues. Comments on this clone: Its antigen is unidentified.

The PCR contained 60 Vbeta and 13 Jbeta primers. As handled by the study authors: It was a later analysis that counted roughly 79 million unique TCR beta chains, of which roughly 11 million were shared. Repertoires were generated with immunoSEQ multiplex PCR, while TCRdb's copy carries only in-frame clones and drops some. D and trimming come from the DNA, and the V and J calls and clone size come from that table. The sample records about 150,000 clones, approximately 80% being singletons. Sequenced material: PBMCs. V and J are TRBV6-1 and TRBJ2-6; D is unclear. This receptor was taken from a woman in her thirties or forties in good health and CMV-seronegative. CDR3 sequence (DNA): TGTGCCAGCAGTGGTGCTGGAGCCATCCTTGGGGCCAACGTCCTGACTTTC. Encoded protein: CASSGAGAILGANVLTF.